This T cell receptor beta chain was identified in a study of T cell responses to AZD1222 COVID-19 vaccine. Turning to the study itself: Some second doses came at about 4 weeks and others at about 12 weeks; these were pooled. Study results and limitations: Rises in breadth and depth of Spike-specific TCRs came after two AZD1222 doses.

Comments on this clone: Its target is not known.

The germline CDR1 and CDR2 sequences are DFQATT and SNEGSKA (reference sequence). The CDR3 runs 15 residues. Deletions cut 3 bases from V and 2 bases from J, with 16 bases between. Repertoires were generated with immunoSEQ multiplex PCR, while TCRdb's copy carries only in-frame clones and drops some. The sample lists about 120,000 clones, over 75% occurring once. The rearrangement links TRBV20-1 to TRBJ2-5, with D perhaps matching TRBD2 (6 bases). The specimen comprised peripheral blood, sampled on day 0 of AZD1222 vaccination. This TCR was recovered from an adult in good health. This CDR3 is CSASSDSGTQETQYF. DNA of the CDR3: TGCAGTGCTAGTTCTGATAGCGGAACGCAAGAGACCCAGTACTTC.